The rows below give T cell receptor beta chains drawn from one sample of a study of T cell responses to AZD1222 COVID-19 vaccine. Some clones are missing from TCRdb's copy, which holds only in-frame ones; the method was immunoSEQ multiplex PCR. Of around 100,000 clones in the sample, 84% were seen once. The material was peripheral blood, obtained on day 0 of AZD1222 vaccination. All receptors come from an adult in good health. The CDR3 runs from the conserved cysteine through the conserved F or W. Each record gives: J gene, V gene, clone size, D gene, CDR3 protein, CDR3 DNA. The D gene is left open where the match is weak. Clone sizes are given selectively: once, few, many, or a class where the clone is expanded.

TRBJ1-1	TRBV7-8	few	NA	CASSLVDFTEAFF	TGTGCCAGCAGCTTAGTTGACTTTACTGAAGCTTTCTTT
TRBJ1-2	TRBV6-6	NA	NA	CASSSNSYGYTF	TGTGCCAGCAGTTCCAACTCCTATGGCTACACCTTC
TRBJ2-4	TRBV29-1	once	TRBD2	CSVEDRSGRTKNIQYF	TGCAGCGTTGAAGACCGTAGCGGGAGGACCAAAAACATTCAGTACTTC
TRBJ2-1	TRBV18	NA	TRBD2	CASSPKVAGGIEQFF	TGTGCCAGCTCACCAAAGGTAGCGGGAGGAATTGAGCAGTTCTTC
TRBJ1-1	TRBV15	NA	NA	CATSSATQLNTEAFF	TGTGCCACCAGCAGCGCCACACAGCTGAACACTGAAGCTTTCTTT
TRBJ2-7	TRBV6-2/TRBV6-3	NA	NA	CASSLPPAGVLDEQYF	TGTGCCAGCAGCCTACCCCCGGCAGGGGTTTTAGACGAGCAGTACTTC
TRBJ2-1	TRBV27	NA	NA	CASSKTEDKNEQFF	TGTGCCAGCAGCAAAACAGAAGATAAAAATGAGCAGTTCTTC
TRBJ1-2	TRBV7-3	few	NA	CASSLSGGRSGYTF	TGTGCCAGCAGCTTAAGCGGGGGAAGGAGTGGCTACACCTTC
TRBJ2-2	TRBV2	NA	TRBD2	CASSEGRRGGTGELFF	TGTGCCAGCAGTGAAGGGCGGCGGGGAGGGACCGGGGAGCTGTTTTTT
TRBJ1-5	TRBV2	NA	NA	CASSEAVRDQPQHF	TGTGCCAGCAGTGAAGCGGTCAGGGATCAGCCCCAGCATTTT
TRBJ2-7	TRBV6-5	NA	TRBD2	CASSSSGGGYEQYF	TGTGCCAGCAGTTCCTCCGGGGGGGGCTACGAGCAGTACTTC
TRBJ2-1	TRBV5-1	few	NA	CASSFSRNNEQFF	TGCGCCAGCAGCTTTTCCAGAAACAATGAGCAGTTCTTC
TRBJ2-5	TRBV24-1	NA	NA	CATSDFRADQETQYF	TGTGCCACCAGTGATTTTAGAGCGGACCAAGAGACCCAGTACTTC
TRBJ1-2	TRBV7-9	few	TRBD1	CASSPGTGGAGRNYGYTF	TGTGCCAGCAGCCCCGGGACAGGGGGCGCGGGGAGAAACTATGGCTACACCTTC
TRBJ2-1	TRBV5-1	NA	TRBD1	CASSVGQGRQFF	TGCGCCAGCAGCGTTGGACAGGGTAGGCAGTTCTTC
TRBJ1-1	TRBV6-5	NA	TRBD1	CASRGRDRGSTEAFF	TGTGCCAGCAGAGGCCGGGACAGGGGAAGCACTGAAGCTTTCTTT
TRBJ1-6	TRBV24-1	NA	NA	CATSEGANNSPLHF	TGTGCCACCAGTGAGGGGGCAAATAATTCACCCCTCCACTTT
TRBJ1-3	TRBV5-1	NA	NA	CASSLAGGRIGNTIYF	TGCGCCAGCAGCTTGGCGGGCGGACGGATCGGGAACACCATATATTTT
TRBJ2-7	TRBV19	NA	TRBD1	CASSGSGTGGEQYF	TGTGCCAGTAGTGGTTCCGGGACAGGGGGCGAGCAGTACTTC
TRBJ2-6	TRBV23-1	NA	NA	CASSQSMGMLSGANVLTF	TGCGCCAGCAGTCAATCGATGGGGATGCTATCAGGGGCCAACGTCCTGACTTTC
TRBJ1-3	TRBV6-6	NA	TRBD1	CASSAGGYGNTIYF	TGTGCCAGCAGTGCAGGGGGTTATGGAAACACCATATATTTT
TRBJ2-1	TRBV29-1	NA	NA	CSVREGAGRNEQFF	TGCAGCGTTCGAGAAGGGGCAGGTCGGAATGAGCAGTTCTTC
TRBJ1-6	TRBV28	once	NA	CASSLLIPYNSPLHF	TGTGCCAGCAGTTTATTAATCCCGTATAATTCACCCCTCCACTTT
TRBJ1-2	TRBV10-3	NA	NA	CAIMPTVSPNYGYTF	TGTGCCATCATGCCGACCGTCTCTCCTAACTATGGCTACACCTTC
TRBJ2-1	TRBV30	NA	NA	CAWSLIYNEQFF	TGTGCCTGGAGTTTGATTTACAATGAGCAGTTCTTC
TRBJ2-1	TRBV10-2	few	TRBD2	CASKTSGGNEQFF	TGCGCCAGCAAGACTAGCGGTGGGAATGAGCAGTTCTTC
TRBJ2-1	TRBV6-4	NA	NA	CASSLDGQYNEQFF	TGTGCCAGCAGTTTAGATGGACAGTACAATGAGCAGTTCTTC
TRBJ1-5	TRBV5-1	NA	NA	CASSFPRNPSNQPQHF	TGCGCCAGCAGCTTTCCCAGGAATCCTAGCAATCAGCCCCAGCATTTT
TRBJ1-2	TRBV28	NA	NA	CASNPVANYGYTF	TGTGCCAGCAATCCGGTTGCTAACTATGGCTACACCTTC
TRBJ2-6	TRBV7-3	NA	TRBD1	CASSRTGGSGANVLTF	TGTGCCAGCAGCCGGACAGGCGGCTCTGGGGCCAACGTCCTGACTTTC
TRBJ2-1	TRBV5-4	few	TRBD2	CASSLELAGYNEQFF	TGTGCCAGCAGCTTGGAGCTAGCGGGGTACAATGAGCAGTTCTTC
TRBJ2-3	TRBV7-8	NA	TRBD2	CASSLRVAGSTDTQYF	TGTGCCAGCAGCTTAAGAGTAGCGGGGAGCACAGATACGCAGTATTTT
TRBJ1-5	TRBV4-1	few	NA	CASSWGASGNQPQHF	TGCGCCAGCAGCTGGGGGGCGTCTGGGAATCAGCCCCAGCATTTT
TRBJ2-5	TRBV3-1/TRBV3-2	NA	NA	CASSRAQDETQYF	TGTGCCAGCAGCCGGGCCCAGGACGAGACCCAGTACTTC
TRBJ1-2	TRBV6-5	NA	NA	CASSYSSGERAYGYTF	TGTGCCAGCAGTTACTCGAGCGGGGAAAGGGCCTATGGCTACACCTTC
TRBJ2-6	TRBV18	NA	NA	CASSPPGLATGANVLTF	TGTGCCAGCTCACCACCGGGACTGGCTACCGGGGCCAACGTCCTGACTTTC
TRBJ1-2	TRBV18	NA	NA	CASSPQRDPGDYGYTF	TGTGCCAGCTCACCACAGAGGGATCCCGGCGACTATGGCTACACCTTC
TRBJ2-4	TRBV19	NA	NA	CASSIDRNIWDIQYF	TGTGCCAGTAGTATAGATCGGAATATTTGGGACATTCAGTACTTC
TRBJ2-1	TRBV6-1	NA	NA	CASSEASGLPYNEQFF	TGTGCCAGCAGTGAAGCGTCGGGACTCCCCTACAATGAGCAGTTCTTC
TRBJ2-5	TRBV5-1	NA	NA	CASSLGRGPQETQYF	TGCGCCAGCAGCTTGGGTAGGGGCCCCCAAGAGACCCAGTACTTC
TRBJ1-2	TRBV6-5	NA	NA	CASSPDPGDYGYTF	TGTGCCAGCAGTCCCGATCCCGGGGACTATGGCTACACCTTC
TRBJ2-3	TRBV29-1	once	TRBD2	CSVETSGSTDTQYF	TGCAGCGTTGAGACTAGCGGGAGCACAGATACGCAGTATTTT
TRBJ2-1	TRBV6-5	NA	TRBD1	CASSYRGQGADNEQFF	TGTGCCAGCAGTTACCGTGGACAGGGGGCGGACAATGAGCAGTTCTTC
TRBJ1-3	TRBV2	NA	TRBD1	CAGRQGVSGNTIYF	TGTGCCGGGAGACAGGGTGTCTCTGGAAACACCATATATTTT
TRBJ1-1	TRBV4-2	few	TRBD1	CASSQETGYGTEAFF	TGTGCCAGCAGCCAAGAGACAGGGTATGGAACTGAAGCTTTCTTT
TRBJ1-2	TRBV6-5	NA	TRBD1	CASSRPGQDYGYTF	TGTGCCAGCAGCCGACCCGGACAGGACTATGGCTACACCTTC
TRBJ2-1	TRBV10-3	NA	TRBD1	CAISEDRGRYNEQFF	TGTGCCATCAGTGAAGACAGGGGTAGGTACAATGAGCAGTTCTTC
TRBJ2-1	TRBV6-4	NA	NA	CASSQGRDYNEQFF	TGTGCCAGCAGCCAGGGCAGGGACTACAATGAGCAGTTCTTC
TRBJ1-1	TRBV7-9	NA	NA	CASSLKAFSEAFF	TGTGCCAGCAGCTTAAAGGCTTTCTCTGAAGCTTTCTTT
TRBJ2-5	TRBV7-7	NA	TRBD1	CASSSGQQETQYF	TGTGCTAGCAGCTCGGGACAGCAAGAGACCCAGTACTTC
TRBJ1-1	TRBV4-1	NA	NA	CASSFGENTEAFF	TGCGCCAGCAGCTTCGGGGAGAACACTGAAGCTTTCTTT
TRBJ2-5	TRBV19	NA	NA	CASSMWQETQYF	TGTGCCAGTAGTATGTGGCAAGAGACCCAGTACTTC
TRBJ2-7	TRBV19	NA	NA	CASSIKDLSSYEQYF	TGTGCCAGTAGTATTAAAGACCTTAGCTCCTACGAGCAGTACTTC